What follows are 11 T cell receptor beta chains derived from one specimen sequenced in a study of blood T cell repertoires in COVID-19. Data came from immunoSEQ multiplex PCR; TCRdb stores just in-frame clones and leaves some out. The sample has about 97,000 clones, 85% to 90% seen once. The sample was peripheral blood. The receptors come from a human donor in a cohort sampled during active COVID-19.

The chain uses TRBV5-1 and TRBJ1-1; D possibly corresponds to TRBD1 (6 bases). Germline V gene lookup returns CDR1 SGHRS and CDR2 YFSETQ. The length of the CDR3 is 16 residues. V was trimmed by 4 bases and J by 0 bases, leaving 16 bases between them. CDR3 amino acids: CASSQPPGHLNTEAFF. The CDR3 nucleotides read TGCGCCAGCAGCCAACCACCGGGACACTTGAACACTGAAGCTTTCTTT.

DNA for the CDR3: TGCAGTGCTAGTTCAGGACTAGCGGGGGGCCATGAGCAGTTCTTC. Translation: CSASSGLAGGHEQFF. This chain uses TRBV20-1 with TRBJ2-1; 14 positions agree with TRBD2. J was trimmed by 8 bases and V by 3 bases; bases with no gene match: 6. The CDR3 is 15 amino acids. Germline V gene data show CDR1 as DFQATT and CDR2 as SNEGSKA (reference sequence).

With respect to this clone: At one boundary the junction diverges from the germline segment, which might be a read error. V is TRBV28 and J is TRBJ2-1; 7 nucleotides align to TRBD2. Per the germline V gene, CDR1 is MDHEN and CDR2 is SYDVKM. This CDR3 contains 15 residues. The CDR3 reads CTSSSPSGPDDEQFF. CDR3 nucleotides: TGTACCAGCAGTTCCCCTAGCGGACCGGACGATGAGCAGTTCTTC. The whole variable domain, remainder taken from reference TRBV28 and TRBJ2-1, is DVKVTQSSRYLVKRTGEKVFLECVQDMDHENMFWYRQDPGLGLRLIYFSYDVKMKEKGDIPEGYSVSREKKERFSLILESASTNQTSMYLCTSSSPSGPDDEQFFGPGTRLTVL.

The J gene is TRBJ1-3, the V gene TRBV6-5; D is unresolved. This CDR3 has 16 residues. Germline V gene data show CDR1 as MNHEY and CDR2 as SVGAGI. Trimming left V 4 bases short and J 4 bases short, with 17 bases between. The CDR3 here is CASSFAGPGGGNTIYF. The CDR3 nucleotides are TGTGCCAGCAGTTTCGCGGGCCCCGGCGGGGGAAACACCATATATTTT.

The J gene is TRBJ1-1, the V gene TRBV4-1; D perhaps matches TRBD1 (6 bases). Germline CDR1 and CDR2: MGHRA and YSYEKL. The CDR3 is 15 amino acids. The V end was cut by 4 bases, the J end by 0 bases, with 12 bases between. The DNA of the CDR3 is TGCGCCAGCAGCCGGACCTCAGGGGTGAACACTGAAGCTTTCTTT. Encoded protein: CASSRTSGVNTEAFF.

This chain links TRBV4-1 with TRBJ1-2; D not certain. The CDR3 extends over 16 amino acids. The V and J ends lost 1 base and 4 bases respectively, with 16 bases between them. Germline V gives CDR1 MGHRA, CDR2 YSYEKL. CDR3 region: CASSQVGVILAYGYTF. The CDR3 DNA follows: TGCGCCAGCAGCCAAGTAGGAGTTATCTTGGCCTATGGCTACACCTTC.

This chain connects TRBV5-5 to TRBJ1-1; D remains ambiguous. The CDR3 loop spans 13 amino acids. In germline, CDR1 is SGHKS, CDR2 YYEKEE (reference sequence). V lost 1 base to trimming and J lost 0 bases, with 4 bases between them. The CDR3 is CASSLPMNTEAFF. In DNA form, the CDR3 reads TGTGCCAGCAGCTTGCCCATGAACACTGAAGCTTTCTTT.

The J gene is TRBJ2-5, the V gene TRBV3-1 (or the pseudogene TRBV3-2); D is perhaps TRBD2 (6 bases). Germline V lookup: CDR1 LGHDT, CDR2 YNNKEL (reference sequence). Deletions cut 7 bases from V and 5 bases from J, with 17 bases between. The CDR3 runs to 14 residues. The CDR3 DNA follows: TGTGCCAGCACCCGGGGAACTAGCAGCGAGACCCAGTACTTC. Encoded protein: CASTRGTSSETQYF.

The CDR3: CASPGWGPTNEQFF. DNA of the CDR3: TGTGCCAGCCCGGGGTGGGGGCCGACAAATGAGCAGTTCTTC. This chain uses TRBV5-8 with TRBJ2-1, with D possibly TRBD1 on 6 matching bases. This CDR3 has 14 amino acids. The V and J ends lost 7 bases and 7 bases respectively, with 18 bases between them. CDR1 is SGHTS, CDR2 YDEGEE, per germline.

The chain combines TRBV5-1 with TRBJ2-3, with D possibly TRBD1 on 6 matching bases. This CDR3 region has 15 residues. V was pared by 3 bases and J by 0 bases, with 11 bases between. Germline V gene data show CDR1 as SGHRS and CDR2 as YFSETQ. The CDR3 protein is CASSSTGSSTDTQYF. DNA of the CDR3: TGCGCCAGCAGCTCTACAGGGTCTAGCACAGATACGCAGTATTTT.

The V gene is TRBV7-3, the J gene TRBJ2-1; weak D call: TRBD2 (5 bases). CDR1 is SGHTA, CDR2 FQGTGA, per germline. Deletions cut 4 bases from V and 2 bases from J, with 6 bases between. The CDR3 is 13 residues long. CDR3 sequence (DNA): TGTGCCAGCAGCTCCGGGGCCTACAATGAGCAGTTCTTC. It yields the protein CASSSGAYNEQFF.